Following are 5 T cell receptor beta chains from one sample sequenced in a study of blood T cell repertoires in COVID-19. Some clones are missing from TCRdb's copy, which holds only in-frame ones; the method was immunoSEQ multiplex PCR. Of around 260,000 clones in the sample, approximately 86% are singletons; the top ten hold approximately 5.3%. Sequenced material: peripheral blood. The receptors derive from a woman aged 55-69 years with COVID-19, enrolled during active disease.

V is TRBV19 and J is TRBJ2-7, with 11 bases aligning to TRBD2. J was trimmed by 3 bases and V by 9 bases; bases with no gene match: 7. CDR3 length: 14 residues. Germline assignment: CDR1 LNHDA and CDR2 SQIVND (reference sequence). In DNA, the CDR3 is TGTGCCAGAGTTTCTGGGACTAGCGGCTACGAGCAGTACTTC. Amino acid sequence: CARVSGTSGYEQYF. The full variable domain, with the rest looked up from reference TRBV19 and TRBJ2-7, is DGGITQSPKYLFRKEGQNVTLSCEQNLNHDAMYWYRQDPGQGLRLIYYSQIVNDFQKGDIAEGYSVSREKKESFPLTVTSAQKNPTAFYLCARVSGTSGYEQYFGPGTRLTVT.

V gene TRBV28 combines with J gene TRBJ1-2, with a weak D call TRBD1 (5 bases). The CDR3 has 15 residues. Trimming took 5 bases from V and 8 from J, leaving 21 bases between them. Germline CDR1 reads MDHEN; CDR2 reads SYDVKM. The CDR3 DNA is TGTGCCAGCAGTCGTCACTCGGGACTGTCGAGGGGCTACACCTTC. Translated: CASSRHSGLSRGYTF.

CDR3 loop: CASSPGQYGYTF. The CDR3 region has the DNA TGTGCCAGCAGCCCTGGACAGTATGGCTACACCTTC. The chain uses TRBV3-1 (or the pseudogene TRBV3-2) and TRBJ1-2; D possibly corresponds to TRBD1 (6 bases). Germline V gene data show CDR1 as LGHDT and CDR2 as YNNKEL (reference sequence). Trimming took 4 bases from V and 5 from J, leaving 8 bases between them. This CDR3 has 12 amino acids.

This clone was seen ten or more times. The chain recombines TRBV5-1 with TRBJ2-7; D may be TRBD1 (6 bases). CDR3 size: 14 residues. Between the trimmed V and J ends, which lost 4 bases and 3 bases, there was a span of 14 bases. The germline gives CDR1 SGHRS, CDR2 YFSETQ. CDR3 DNA: TGCGCCAGCAGCCCCACAGGGTGGAACTACGAGCAGTACTTC. Protein sequence: CASSPTGWNYEQYF.

This sequence joins TRBV18 and TRBJ1-1; the match to TRBD1 covers 7 bases. This CDR3 spans 14 amino acids. The V and J ends lost 4 bases and 3 bases, in that order; junction bases with no gene match: 5. Germline V gene sequence: CDR1 KGHSH, CDR2 LQKENI. Here the CDR3 DNA reads TGTGCCAGCTCACTACGACAGGGAGACACTGAAGCTTTCTTT. Protein product: CASSLRQGDTEAFF. Combining the CDR3 with reference TRBV18 and TRBJ1-1 gives the whole variable domain NAGVMQNPRHLVRRRGQEARLRCSPMKGHSHVYWYRQLPEEGLKFMVYLQKENIIDESGMPKERFSAEFPKEGPSILRIQQVVRGDSAAYFCASSLRQGDTEAFFGQGTRLTVV.